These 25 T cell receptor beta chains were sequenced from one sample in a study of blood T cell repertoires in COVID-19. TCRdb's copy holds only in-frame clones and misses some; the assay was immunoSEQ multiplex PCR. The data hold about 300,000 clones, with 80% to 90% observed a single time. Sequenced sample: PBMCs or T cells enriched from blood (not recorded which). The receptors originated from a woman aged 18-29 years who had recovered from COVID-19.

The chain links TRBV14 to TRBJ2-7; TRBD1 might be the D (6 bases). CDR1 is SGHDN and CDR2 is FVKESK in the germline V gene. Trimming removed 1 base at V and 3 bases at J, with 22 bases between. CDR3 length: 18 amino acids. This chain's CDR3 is CASSQGDRGFGLSYEQYF. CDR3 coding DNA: TGTGCCAGCAGCCAAGGAGATAGGGGGTTCGGACTCAGCTACGAGCAGTACTTC.

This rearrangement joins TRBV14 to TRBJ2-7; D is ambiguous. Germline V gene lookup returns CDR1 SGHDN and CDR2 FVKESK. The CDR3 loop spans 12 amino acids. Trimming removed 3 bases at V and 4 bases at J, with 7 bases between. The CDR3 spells CASSHSLYEQYF. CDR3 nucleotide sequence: TGTGCCAGCAGCCACTCCTTATACGAGCAGTACTTC.

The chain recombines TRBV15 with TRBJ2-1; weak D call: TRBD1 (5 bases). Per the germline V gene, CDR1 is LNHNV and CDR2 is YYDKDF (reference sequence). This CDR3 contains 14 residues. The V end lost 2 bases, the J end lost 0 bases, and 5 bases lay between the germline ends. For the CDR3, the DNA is TGTGCCACCAGCAGACAGGGCTCCTACAATGAGCAGTTCTTC. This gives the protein CATSRQGSYNEQFF.

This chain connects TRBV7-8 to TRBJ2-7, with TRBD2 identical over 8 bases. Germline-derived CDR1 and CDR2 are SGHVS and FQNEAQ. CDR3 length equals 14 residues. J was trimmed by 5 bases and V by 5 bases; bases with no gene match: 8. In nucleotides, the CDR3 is TGTGCCAGCAGCGCACTGGTACTAGCGGACGAGCAGTACTTC. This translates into CASSALVLADEQYF. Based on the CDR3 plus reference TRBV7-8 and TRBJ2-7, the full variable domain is GAGVSQSPRYKVAKRGQDVALRCDPISGHVSLFWYQQALGQGPEFLTYFQNEAQLDKSGLPSDRFFAERPEGSVSTLKIQRTQQEDSAVYLCASSALVLADEQYFGPGTRLTVT.

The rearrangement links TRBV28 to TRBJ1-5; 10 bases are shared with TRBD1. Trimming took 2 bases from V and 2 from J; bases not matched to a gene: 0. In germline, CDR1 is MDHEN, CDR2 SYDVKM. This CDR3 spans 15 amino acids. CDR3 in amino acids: CASSLGTGGNQPQHF. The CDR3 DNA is TGTGCCAGCAGTTTAGGGACAGGGGGCAATCAGCCCCAGCATTTT.

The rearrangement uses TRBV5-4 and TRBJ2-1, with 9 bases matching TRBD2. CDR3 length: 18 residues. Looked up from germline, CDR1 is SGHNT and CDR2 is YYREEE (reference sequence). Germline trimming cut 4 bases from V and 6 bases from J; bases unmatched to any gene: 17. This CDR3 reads CASSLGGSGGLISNEQFF. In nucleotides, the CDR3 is TGTGCCAGCAGCCTCGGGGGTAGCGGGGGCCTAATTTCCAATGAGCAGTTCTTC.

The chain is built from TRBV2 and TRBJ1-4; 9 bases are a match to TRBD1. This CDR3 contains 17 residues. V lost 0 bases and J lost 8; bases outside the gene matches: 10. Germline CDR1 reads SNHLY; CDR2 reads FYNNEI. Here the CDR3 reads CASSEAIIGQGNEKLFF. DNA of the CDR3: TGTGCCAGCAGTGAAGCTATAATTGGACAGGGGAACGAAAAACTGTTTTTT.

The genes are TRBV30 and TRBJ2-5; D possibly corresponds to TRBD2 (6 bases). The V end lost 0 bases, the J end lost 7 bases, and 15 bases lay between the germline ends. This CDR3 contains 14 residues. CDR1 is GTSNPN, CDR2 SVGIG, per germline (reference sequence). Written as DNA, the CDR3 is TGTGCCTGGAGTGTAGGAGGGGCCAAGGTGACCCAGTACTTC. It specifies CAWSVGGAKVTQYF.

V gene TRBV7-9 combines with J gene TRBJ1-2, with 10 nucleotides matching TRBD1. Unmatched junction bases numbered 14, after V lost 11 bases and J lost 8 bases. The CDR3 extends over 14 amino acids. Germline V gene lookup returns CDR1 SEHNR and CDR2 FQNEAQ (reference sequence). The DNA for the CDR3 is TGTGCCGGAGAAAAGGGACAGGGGATTTGGGGCTACACCTTC. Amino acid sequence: CAGEKGQGIWGYTF.

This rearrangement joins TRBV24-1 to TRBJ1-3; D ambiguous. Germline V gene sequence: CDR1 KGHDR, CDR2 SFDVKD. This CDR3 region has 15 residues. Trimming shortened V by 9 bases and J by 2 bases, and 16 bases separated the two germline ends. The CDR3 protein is CATPEGGETGNTIYF. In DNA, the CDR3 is TGTGCCACCCCCGAGGGCGGGGAAACTGGAAACACCATATATTTT.

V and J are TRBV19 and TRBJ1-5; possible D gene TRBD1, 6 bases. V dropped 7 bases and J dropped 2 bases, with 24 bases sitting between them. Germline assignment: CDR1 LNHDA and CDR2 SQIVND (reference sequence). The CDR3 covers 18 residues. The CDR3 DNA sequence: TGTGCCAGTACCCCAGGTTTGTTCGGGACAAGTCGCAATCAGCCCCAGCATTTT. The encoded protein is CASTPGLFGTSRNQPQHF.

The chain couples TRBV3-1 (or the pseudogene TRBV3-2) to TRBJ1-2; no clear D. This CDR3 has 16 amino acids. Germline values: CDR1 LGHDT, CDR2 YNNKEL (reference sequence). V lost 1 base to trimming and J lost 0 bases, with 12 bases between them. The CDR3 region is CASSQVSGPSNYGYTF. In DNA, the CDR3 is TGTGCCAGCAGCCAAGTGTCAGGTCCTTCTAACTATGGCTACACCTTC.

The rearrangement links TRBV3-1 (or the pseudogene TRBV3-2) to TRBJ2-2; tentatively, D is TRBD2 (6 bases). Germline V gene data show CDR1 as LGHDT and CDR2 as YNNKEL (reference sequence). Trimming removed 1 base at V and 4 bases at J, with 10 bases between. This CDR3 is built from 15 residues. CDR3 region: CASSQGLEGTGELFF. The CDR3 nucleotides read TGTGCCAGCAGCCAAGGGTTGGAGGGCACCGGGGAGCTGTTTTTT.

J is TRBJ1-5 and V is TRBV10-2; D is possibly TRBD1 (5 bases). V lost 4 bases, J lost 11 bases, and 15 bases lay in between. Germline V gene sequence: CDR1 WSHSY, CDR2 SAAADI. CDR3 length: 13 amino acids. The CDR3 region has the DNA TGCGCCAGCAGTGGACAGTGGGGAGGGGCCCAGCATTTT. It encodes CASSGQWGGAQHF.

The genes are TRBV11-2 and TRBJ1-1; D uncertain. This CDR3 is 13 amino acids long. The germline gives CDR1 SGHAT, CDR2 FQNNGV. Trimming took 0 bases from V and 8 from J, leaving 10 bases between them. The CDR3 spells CASSLEGSLEAFF. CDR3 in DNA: TGTGCCAGCAGCTTAGAAGGGAGTCTCGAAGCTTTCTTT.

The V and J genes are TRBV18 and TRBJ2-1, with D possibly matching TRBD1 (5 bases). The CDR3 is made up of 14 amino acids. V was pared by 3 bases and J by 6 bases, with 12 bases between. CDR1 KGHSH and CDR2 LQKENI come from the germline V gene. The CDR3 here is CASSPTGRVNEQFF. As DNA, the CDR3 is TGTGCCAGCTCACCCACGGGCAGGGTCAATGAGCAGTTCTTC.

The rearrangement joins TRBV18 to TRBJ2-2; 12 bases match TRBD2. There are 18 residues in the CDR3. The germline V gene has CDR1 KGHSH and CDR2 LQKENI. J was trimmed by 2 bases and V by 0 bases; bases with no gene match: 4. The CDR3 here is CASSPPSSGGANTGELFF. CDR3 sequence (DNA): TGTGCCAGCTCACCACCGTCTAGCGGGGGGGCCAACACCGGGGAGCTGTTTTTT.

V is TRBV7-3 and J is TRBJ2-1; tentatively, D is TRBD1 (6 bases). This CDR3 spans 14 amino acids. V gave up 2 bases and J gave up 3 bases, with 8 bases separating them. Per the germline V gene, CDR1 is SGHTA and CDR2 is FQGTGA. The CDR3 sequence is CASSLGGYYNEQFF. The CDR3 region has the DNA TGTGCCAGCAGCTTAGGGGGCTACTACAATGAGCAGTTCTTC.

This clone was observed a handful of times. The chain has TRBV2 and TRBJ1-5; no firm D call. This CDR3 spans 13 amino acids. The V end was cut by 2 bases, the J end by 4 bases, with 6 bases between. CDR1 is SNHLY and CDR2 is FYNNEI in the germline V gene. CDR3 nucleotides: TGTGCCAGCAGTGAAACAGCTAATCAGCCCCAGCATTTT. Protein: CASSETANQPQHF.

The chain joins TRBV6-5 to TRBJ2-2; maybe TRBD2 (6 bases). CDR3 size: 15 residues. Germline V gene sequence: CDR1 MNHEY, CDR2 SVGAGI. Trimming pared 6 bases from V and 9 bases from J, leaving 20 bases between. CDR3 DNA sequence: TGTGCCAGCAGCAAACTAGCCCCTTATGAGCGGGAGCTGTTTTTT. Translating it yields CASSKLAPYERELFF.

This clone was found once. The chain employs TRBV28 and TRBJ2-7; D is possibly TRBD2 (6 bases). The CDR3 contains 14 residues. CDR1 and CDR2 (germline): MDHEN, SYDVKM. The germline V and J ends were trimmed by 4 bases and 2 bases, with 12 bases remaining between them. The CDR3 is CASSSGLGPYEQYF. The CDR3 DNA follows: TGTGCCAGCAGTTCGGGACTTGGTCCCTACGAGCAGTACTTC.

The CDR3 DNA reads TGTGCCACCAGTGATACAACTAGCGGGGCCCGCAATGAGCAGTTCTTC. This gives the protein CATSDTTSGARNEQFF. The chain couples TRBV24-1 to TRBJ2-1, with TRBD2 identical over 10 bases. Trimming removed 3 bases from V and 6 bases from J; junction bases left unmatched: 7. The CDR3 runs 16 residues. Looked up from germline, CDR1 is KGHDR and CDR2 is SFDVKD.

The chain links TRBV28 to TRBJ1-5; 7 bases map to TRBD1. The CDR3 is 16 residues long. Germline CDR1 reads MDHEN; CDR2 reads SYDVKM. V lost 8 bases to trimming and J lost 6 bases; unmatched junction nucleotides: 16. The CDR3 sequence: CASSTPRQGGGQPQHF. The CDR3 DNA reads TGTGCCAGCTCAACCCCCCGTCAGGGGGGAGGTCAGCCCCAGCATTTT.

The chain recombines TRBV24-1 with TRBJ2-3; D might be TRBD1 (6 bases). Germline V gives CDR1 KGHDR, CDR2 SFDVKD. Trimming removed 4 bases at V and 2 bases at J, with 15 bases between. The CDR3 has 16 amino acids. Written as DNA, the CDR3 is TGTGCCACCAGTGACCCAGCCGGACAGTACACAGATACGCAGTATTTT. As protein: CATSDPAGQYTDTQYF.

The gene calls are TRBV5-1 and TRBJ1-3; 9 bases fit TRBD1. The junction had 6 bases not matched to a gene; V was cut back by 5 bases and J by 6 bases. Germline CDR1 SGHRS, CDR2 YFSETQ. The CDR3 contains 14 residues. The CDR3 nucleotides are TGCGCCAGCAGACACCGGGACAGGGAAAACACCATATATTTT. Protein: CASRHRDRENTIYF.